This TCR beta chain is from a study of T cells in localized non-small cell lung cancer. Findings and caveats of the study: Uninvolved adjacent lung showed peak T cell clonality, exceeding tumor. There were a median around 60 of the top 100 tumor clones appearing in adjacent lung. One tumor region alone was sequenced, and heterogeneity therefore remains possible.

Per the germline V gene, CDR1 is SGHRS and CDR2 is YFSETQ. The trim removed 4 bases at V and 2 bases at J, leaving 3 bases unmatched. The CDR3 has 14 residues. Comment on this clone: Its target is unknown. At the DNA level, this CDR3 is encoded by other sequences in the same sample as well.

Sequencing used immunoSEQ multiplex PCR; TCRdb keeps in-frame clones, though not all of them. This table has approximately 35,000 clones, about 90% appearing once. The V and J genes are TRBV5-1 and TRBJ1-2, with 9 bases matching TRBD1. Specimen: PBMCs, collected before any cancer treatment. The clonotype originates from a man aged 40 to 69 with stage II lung adenocarcinoma. CDR3 bases: TGCGCCAGCAGCACGGGACAGGGAAACTATGGCTACACCTTC. Encoded protein: CASSTGQGNYGYTF.